Following are 23 T cell receptor beta chains from one sample sequenced in a study of shared clonotypes between healthy human individuals. Here immunoSEQ multiplex PCR was the method, and the copy in TCRdb shows in-frame clones only, minus some. Seen here are under 1 million clones, approximately 92% observed once, and the top ten hold around 24%. CD8 cells classed as naive were CD45RO-negative and positively selected for CCR7, excluding terminally differentiated effector memory CD45RA+ cells. Sequenced material: naive CD8+ T cells sorted from blood. Every receptor here comes from a man younger than 40 in good health.

J is TRBJ2-3 and V is TRBV18; possible D gene TRBD2, 7 bases. The CDR3 spans 15 residues. Germline V gives CDR1 KGHSH, CDR2 LQKENI. V lost 6 bases, J lost 2 bases, and 15 bases lay in between. The CDR3: CASSLGGALTDTQYF. The CDR3 bases are TGTGCCAGCTCGCTGGGGGGGGCCCTCACAGATACGCAGTATTTT. Complete variable domain (other parts from reference TRBV18 and TRBJ2-3): NAGVMQNPRHLVRRRGQEARLRCSPMKGHSHVYWYRQLPEEGLKFMVYLQKENIIDESGMPKERFSAEFPKEGPSILRIQQVVRGDSAAYFCASSLGGALTDTQYFGPGTRLTVL.

V and J are TRBV12-1 and TRBJ2-1; TRBD2 is the table's D call and was not checked against the DNA. TRBV12-1 is annotated as a pseudogene. This CDR3 has 18 residues. The CDR3 reads CASSPGLAGGPSYNEQFF. Here the CDR3 DNA reads TGTGCCAGCAGCCCGGGACTAGCGGGAGGGCCCTCCTACAATGAGCAGTTCTTC.

This rearrangement joins TRBV7-9 to TRBJ2-7; D uncertain. The germline V gene has CDR1 SEHNR and CDR2 FQNEAQ (reference sequence). This CDR3 comprises 14 residues. V was pared by 2 bases and J by 2 bases, with 10 bases between. CDR3 DNA: TGTGCCAGCAGCTTACCCCTGAACCCCTACGAGCAGTACTTC. Translated, it gives CASSLPLNPYEQYF.

The rearrangement joins TRBV10-2 to TRBJ2-5; tentative D call: TRBD2 (6 bases). Germline V gene data show CDR1 as WSHSY and CDR2 as SAAADI. V was clipped by 0 bases and J by 6 bases, with 14 bases between them. There are 15 residues in the CDR3. The CDR3, as DNA: TGCGCCAGCAGTGAGTCGGGACTCCTAAGCCAGACCCAGTACTTC. This codes for CASSESGLLSQTQYF.

This rearrangement joins TRBV19 to TRBJ1-4; TRBD1 is a possible D gene (6 bases). The CDR3 is 16 residues long. V shed 2 bases and J shed 7 bases, with 17 bases lying between them. Germline V CDR1 and CDR2: LNHDA, SQIVND (reference sequence). In DNA, the CDR3 is TGTGCCAGTAGTATACTCACGACAGGAGCTCCTGAAAAACTGTTTTTT. This codes for CASSILTTGAPEKLFF.

CDR3 bases: TGTGCCAGCAGCTCGCGGGAGGGCGGGACAGATACGCAGTATTTT. Translated, it gives CASSSREGGTDTQYF. The V gene is TRBV7-2, the J gene TRBJ2-3; 9 bases line up with TRBD2. Trimming cost V 4 bases and J 3 bases; bases outside gene matches: 5. The CDR3 length is 15 residues. CDR1 is SGHTA, CDR2 FQGNSA, per germline.

V and J are TRBV6-1 and TRBJ2-1; D not resolved. The CDR3 is 15 residues long. Germline V gene lookup returns CDR1 MNHNS and CDR2 SASEGT. V was cut by 6 bases and J by 6 bases, with 18 bases left in between. This chain's CDR3 is CASRELPLGSNEQFF. CDR3 DNA sequence: TGTGCCAGCAGGGAACTTCCGTTGGGCTCCAATGAGCAGTTCTTC.

J is TRBJ1-2 and V is TRBV27; maybe TRBD1 (5 bases). From germline, CDR1 is MNHEY and CDR2 SMNVEV (reference sequence). Between the trimmed V and J ends, which lost 8 bases and 4 bases, there was a span of 17 bases. The length of the CDR3 is 14 residues. CDR3 in DNA: TGTGCCAGCCACGCTACCGGGACCCCCTATGGCTACACCTTC. Its translation: CASHATGTPYGYTF.

J is TRBJ2-7 and V is TRBV27, with TRBD1 matching 7 bases. The CDR3 sequence is 14 residues long. CDR1 and CDR2 from the germline V gene are MNHEY and SMNVEV (reference sequence). V was clipped by 5 bases and J by 0 bases; unmatched bases: 4. DNA for the CDR3: TGTGCCAGCAGTCCACAGGGGAACTCCTACGAGCAGTACTTC. Its translation: CASSPQGNSYEQYF.

The rearrangement uses TRBV25-1 and TRBJ1-3; D call uncertain. V lost 5 bases to trimming and J lost 0 bases, with 8 bases between them. The germline gives CDR1 MGHDK, CDR2 SYGVNS. This CDR3 is 14 amino acids long. The CDR3 region has the DNA TGTGCCAGCAGTACGGGGAGCTCTGGAAACACCATATATTTT. Translated: CASSTGSSGNTIYF.

The J gene is TRBJ1-4, the V gene TRBV11-2; TRBD1 matches 9 bases. V was clipped by 4 bases and J by 7 bases; unmatched bases: 10. The CDR3 contains 16 residues. Germline CDR1 is SGHAT and CDR2 is FQNNGV. Written as DNA, the CDR3 is TGTGCCAGCAGCTCGAGGGCACAGGGGGCGGCTGAAAAACTGTTTTTT. As protein: CASSSRAQGAAEKLFF.

The rearrangement joins TRBV27 to TRBJ1-2; D is perhaps TRBD1 (5 bases). CDR1 is MNHEY and CDR2 is SMNVEV in the germline V gene (reference sequence). V shed 0 bases and J shed 8 bases, with 13 bases lying between them. This CDR3 spans 14 amino acids. The CDR3 bases are TGTGCCAGCAGTTTATCGTTAAGAGGGGACGGCTACACCTTC. This sequence encodes CASSLSLRGDGYTF.

The chain employs TRBV5-1 and TRBJ2-1; 8 nucleotides agree with TRBD1. The germline CDR1 and CDR2 sequences are SGHRS and YFSETQ. There are 15 residues in the CDR3. The trim removed 3 bases at V and 4 bases at J, leaving 6 bases unmatched. CDR3 bases: TGCGCCAGCAGCTCCGGACAGGGACGGTACAATGAGCAGTTCTTC. Its protein is CASSSGQGRYNEQFF. The full variable domain, rest sourced from reference TRBV5-1 and TRBJ2-1, is KAGVTQTPRYLIKTRGQQVTLSCSPISGHRSVSWYQQTPGQGLQFLFEYFSETQRNKGNFPGRFSGRQFSNSRSEMNVSTLELGDSALYLCASSSGQGRYNEQFFGPGTRLTVL.

V and J are TRBV28 and TRBJ2-7, with 13 bases aligning to TRBD2. V was pared by 8 bases and J by 1 base, with 5 bases of the junction left unmatched. The germline V gene has CDR1 MDHEN and CDR2 SYDVKM. The CDR3 extends over 15 amino acids. CDR3: CASGRLAGGSYEQYF. CDR3 DNA sequence: TGTGCCAGCGGCCGACTAGCGGGAGGATCCTACGAGCAGTACTTC.

This clone was observed a handful of times. The sample carries other DNA sequences with the same CDR3. The chain employs TRBV19 and TRBJ2-7; TRBD1 matches 9 bases. The V gene end was trimmed by 6 bases and the J gene end by 2 bases; junction bases not matched to a gene: 2. This CDR3 has 13 residues. In germline, CDR1 is LNHDA, CDR2 SQIVND (reference sequence). CDR3: CASRGQGTYEQYF. The CDR3 nucleotides are TGTGCCAGTAGGGGACAGGGAACCTACGAGCAGTACTTC.

The chain joins TRBV7-9 to TRBJ2-2; 8 bases agree with TRBD2. The CDR3 runs to 16 residues. Trimming at V came to 3 bases and at J to 2 bases, leaving 5 bases not matched to a gene. Germline V gene data show CDR1 as SEHNR and CDR2 as FQNEAQ (reference sequence). The DNA of the CDR3 is TGTGCCAGCAGCTTTCCGCGGGGGGAAAACACCGGGGAGCTGTTTTTT. Protein sequence: CASSFPRGENTGELFF. Together with reference TRBV7-9 and TRBJ2-2, the CDR3 gives the full variable domain: DTGVSQNPRHKITKRGQNVTFRCDPISEHNRLYWYRQTLGQGPEFLTYFQNEAQLEKSRLLSDRFSAERPKGSFSTLEIQRTEQGDSAMYLCASSFPRGENTGELFFGEGSRLTVL.

This clone has a handful of counts. The chain has TRBV7-9 and TRBJ1-5; 8 bases map to TRBD1. Losses at the gene ends were 5 bases for V and 6 bases for J; bases not matched to a gene: 9. Germline lookup yields CDR1 SEHNR and CDR2 FQNEAQ (reference sequence). This CDR3 is 15 amino acids long. CDR3 loop: CASSPSDREGQPQHF. In DNA, the CDR3 is TGTGCCAGCAGCCCCTCGGACAGGGAGGGTCAGCCCCAGCATTTT.

V gene TRBV19 combines with J gene TRBJ2-5, with 12 nucleotides matching TRBD2. CDR1 LNHDA and CDR2 SQIVND come from the germline V gene (reference sequence). The junction had 13 bases not matched to a gene; V was cut back by 7 bases and J by 4 bases. The CDR3 extends over 17 amino acids. The CDR3 DNA is TGTGCCAGTAAGAGGTCCCTAGCGGGAGGGCCGACAGAGACCCAGTACTTC. It is translated as CASKRSLAGGPTETQYF.

This chain uses TRBV7-9 with TRBJ1-3, with a possible D match to TRBD1 (6 bases). V was trimmed by 6 bases and J by 2 bases, leaving 14 bases between them. There are 15 residues in the CDR3. Looked up from germline, CDR1 is SEHNR and CDR2 is FQNEAQ (reference sequence). The CDR3 nucleotides read TGTGCCAGCAGAGAAGAAACAGGGACTGGAAACACCATATATTTT. Residues: CASREETGTGNTIYF.

The V call is TRBV27, the J call TRBJ2-1, with D hard to call. With 4 bases removed from V and 10 bases from J, the gap between germline ends came to 11 bases. This CDR3 region has 12 residues. Germline assignment: CDR1 MNHEY and CDR2 SMNVEV (reference sequence). The DNA for the CDR3 is TGTGCCAGCAGTTGGGGTCCAAGAGAGCAGTTCTTC. As protein: CASSWGPREQFF.

The chain employs TRBV25-1 and TRBJ2-1; D remains unclear. The germline gives CDR1 MGHDK, CDR2 SYGVNS. The CDR3 is made up of 13 amino acids. Deletions cut 4 bases from V and 3 bases from J, with 7 bases between. The CDR3: CASSANNYNEQFF. The DNA of the CDR3 is TGTGCCAGCAGTGCAAATAACTACAATGAGCAGTTCTTC.

The V call is TRBV2, the J call TRBJ1-1; no clear D gene. This CDR3 contains 17 residues. Germline assignment: CDR1 SNHLY and CDR2 FYNNEI. Trimming took 10 bases from V and 0 from J, leaving 24 bases between them. The CDR3 coding sequence is TGTGCCATTTTCTTCAGTCGCTACACTATATTGAACACTGAAGCTTTCTTT. Its protein product is CAIFFSRYTILNTEAFF.

The rearrangement uses TRBV5-8 and TRBJ2-7; TRBD1 is a possible D gene (6 bases). Germline V gene lookup returns CDR1 SGHTS and CDR2 YDEGEE. The CDR3 runs 14 residues. Trimming cost V 2 bases and J 3 bases, with 12 bases left between them. In nucleotides, the CDR3 is TGTGCCAGCAGCTTACGTAACAGGGTCTACGAGCAGTACTTC. Protein sequence: CASSLRNRVYEQYF.